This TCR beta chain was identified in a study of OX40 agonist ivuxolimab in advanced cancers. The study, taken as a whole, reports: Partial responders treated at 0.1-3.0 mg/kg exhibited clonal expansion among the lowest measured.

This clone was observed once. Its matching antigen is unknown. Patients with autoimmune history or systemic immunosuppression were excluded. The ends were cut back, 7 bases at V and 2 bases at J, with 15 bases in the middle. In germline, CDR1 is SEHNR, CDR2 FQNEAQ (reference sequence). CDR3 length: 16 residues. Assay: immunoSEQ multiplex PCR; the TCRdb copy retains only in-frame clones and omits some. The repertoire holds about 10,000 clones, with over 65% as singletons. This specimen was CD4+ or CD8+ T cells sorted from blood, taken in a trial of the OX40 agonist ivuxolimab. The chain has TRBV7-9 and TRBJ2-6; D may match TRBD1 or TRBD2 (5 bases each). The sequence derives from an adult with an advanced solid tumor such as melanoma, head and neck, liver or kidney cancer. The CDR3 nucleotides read TGTGCCAGCACCCCTCGGGACCCACCTGGGGCCAACGTCCTGACTTTC. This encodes CASTPRDPPGANVLTF.